These 19 T cell receptor beta chains were all obtained from the same sample, sequenced in a study of cytomegalovirus exposure and HLA in healthy donors. PCR involved 60 Vbeta and 13 Jbeta primers. Only in-frame clones appear in the TCRdb table, and some are missing; sequencing was by immunoSEQ multiplex PCR. This sample carries over 150,000 clones, 70% to 85% of them seen once, and the ten largest clones take 3.5% to 5%. Input material: PBMCs. These TCRs come from a man aged 40-50 years in good health and CMV-seronegative.

The chain employs TRBV5-4 and TRBJ2-2; 8 nucleotides align to TRBD1. Trimming removed 1 base from V and 8 bases from J; junction bases left unmatched: 10. The CDR3 runs 16 residues. Germline V gene data show CDR1 as SGHNT and CDR2 as YYREEE (reference sequence). The CDR3 sequence is CASSLSGYRGSGELFF. CDR3 DNA sequence: TGTGCCAGCAGCTTGTCGGGCTACAGGGGGTCAGGGGAGCTGTTTTTT.

In its sample, this clone was seen once. This sequence joins TRBV2 and TRBJ2-2; 7 positions agree with TRBD2. With 8 bases clipped from V and 5 bases from J, the junction kept 8 bases outside the gene matches. The CDR3 runs to 14 residues. Germline CDR1 and CDR2: SNHLY and FYNNEI. The chain's CDR3 is CASSPQGGTGELFF. The DNA for the CDR3 is TGTGCCAGCTCCCCCCAGGGAGGGACCGGGGAGCTGTTTTTT.

The genes are TRBV11-2 and TRBJ2-3; TRBD2 aligns across 8 bases. V dropped 1 base and J dropped 5; count of bases not matched to a gene: 11. The CDR3 is made up of 17 amino acids. Germline values: CDR1 SGHAT, CDR2 FQNNGV. DNA for the CDR3: TGTGCCAGCAGCTTAGTGGCTGGCGGGGGGCGGGAAGATACGCAGTATTTT. It specifies CASSLVAGGGREDTQYF.

The genes are TRBV29-1 and TRBJ1-4; no reliable D call. The CDR3 runs to 12 residues. Deletions cut 1 base from V and 5 bases from J, with 5 bases between. Per the germline V gene, CDR1 is SQVTM and CDR2 is ANQGSEA. CDR3 sequence (DNA): TGCAGCGTTGAAGGGAGGAATGAAAAACTGTTTTTT. As protein: CSVEGRNEKLFF.

Concerning this clone: Different DNA sequences within this sample yield the same CDR3. The chain combines TRBV5-4 with TRBJ2-7; no firm D call. CDR3 length equals 13 residues. Germline CDR1 and CDR2: SGHNT and YYREEE (reference sequence). The V end lost 0 bases, the J end lost 1 base, and 5 bases lay between the germline ends. The CDR3 region is CASSLGASYEQYF. Written as DNA, the CDR3 is TGTGCCAGCAGCTTGGGGGCATCCTACGAGCAGTACTTC.

This chain connects TRBV6-6 to TRBJ2-7, with 9 bases matching TRBD1. Germline CDR1 MNHNY, CDR2 SVGAGI (reference sequence). The CDR3 spans 13 residues. V shed 6 bases, J shed 7 bases, and the junction held 7 bases outside the gene matches. The CDR3 DNA reads TGTGCCAGCAGGACACAGGGGGCGGGGGAGCAGTACTTC. The encoded protein is CASRTQGAGEQYF.

This clone was counted between two and nine times. This chain connects TRBV4-3 to TRBJ1-2; no firm D call. Per germline, CDR1 LGHNA and CDR2 YSLEER. The V end was cut by 2 bases, the J end by 3 bases, with 10 bases between. This CDR3 comprises 14 residues. The CDR3 is CASSQLIGDYGYTF. DNA of the CDR3: TGCGCCAGCAGCCAACTGATCGGGGACTATGGCTACACCTTC.

V usage is TRBV4-3 and J usage is TRBJ2-1; 7 nucleotides agree with TRBD1. After removal of 2 bases from V and 9 bases from J, the junction contained 10 bases not matched to a gene. Germline CDR1 is LGHNA and CDR2 is YSLEER. This CDR3 contains 15 residues. In nucleotides, the CDR3 is TGCGCCAGCAGCCAAACCGGGACAGAGGGTACTGAGCAGTTCTTC. Encoded protein: CASSQTGTEGTEQFF.

The chain uses TRBV27 and TRBJ1-2; D possibly corresponds to TRBD1 (6 bases). CDR3 length: 15 amino acids. Trimming took off 6 bases at V and 4 bases at J, with 18 bases between the two ends. Germline CDR1 and CDR2: MNHEY and SMNVEV (reference sequence). CDR3 nucleotide sequence: TGTGCCAGCAGACGCACGGGGGAGGGGGTCTATGGCTACACCTTC. It specifies CASRRTGEGVYGYTF.

The chain couples TRBV9 to TRBJ2-7; tentatively, D is TRBD1 (5 bases). Germline assignment: CDR1 SGDLS and CDR2 YYNGEE. V was shortened by 0 bases and J by 3 bases, with 16 bases between the two germline ends. CDR3 size: 16 residues. In DNA, the CDR3 is TGTGCCAGCAGCGTAGGTATGGGGCTGACCGTCTACGAGCAGTACTTC. It translates to CASSVGMGLTVYEQYF.

This chain connects TRBV27 to TRBJ2-1, with TRBD1 as a possible D gene (7 bases). The V end lost 5 bases, the J end lost 7 bases, and 21 bases lay between the germline ends. Looked up from germline, CDR1 is MNHEY and CDR2 is SMNVEV (reference sequence). This CDR3 contains 16 residues. Here the CDR3 reads CASSQYAGGISNEQFF. CDR3 nucleotide sequence: TGTGCCAGCAGTCAGTATGCAGGGGGGATATCAAATGAGCAGTTCTTC.

The chain has TRBV5-4 and TRBJ1-2, with 12 bases lining up with TRBD1. The CDR3 spans 17 residues. J lost 5 bases, V lost 2 bases, and 10 bases had no gene match. Looked up from germline, CDR1 is SGHNT and CDR2 is YYREEE (reference sequence). CDR3 amino acids: CASSLMGQGAGWYGYTF. DNA of the CDR3: TGTGCCAGCAGCTTAATGGGACAGGGGGCGGGTTGGTATGGCTACACCTTC.

The V gene is TRBV11-2, the J gene TRBJ2-5; perhaps TRBD1 as D (6 bases). V dropped 3 bases and J dropped 6 bases, with 11 bases sitting between them. CDR1 SGHAT and CDR2 FQNNGV come from the germline V gene. The CDR3 is 13 amino acids. The CDR3 nucleotides read TGTGCCAGCAGCTTCAACAGGGTACAGACCCAGTACTTC. Amino acid sequence: CASSFNRVQTQYF.

This chain joins TRBV19 and TRBJ1-2; 10 bases map to TRBD1. The CDR3 length is 14 residues. V dropped 4 bases and J dropped 8; count of bases not matched to a gene: 7. Germline assignment: CDR1 LNHDA and CDR2 SQIVND (reference sequence). The CDR3 coding sequence is TGTGCCAGTAGTACGGAGACAGGGGGCTTCGGCTACACCTTC. Its protein product is CASSTETGGFGYTF.

The chain carries TRBV5-6 and TRBJ2-3; 8 bases are shared with TRBD2. V trimming: 4 bases; J trimming: 2 bases; junction bases outside the gene matches: 6. The CDR3 is 15 residues long. The germline V gene encodes CDR1 SGHDT and CDR2 YYEEEE. The CDR3 DNA reads as TGTGCCAGCAGCCATACGCGGGGGGCCACAGATACGCAGTATTTT. This codes for CASSHTRGATDTQYF.

The rearrangement links TRBV9 to TRBJ2-7, with 11 bases matching TRBD2. CDR3 size: 14 residues. CDR1 and CDR2 from the germline V gene are SGDLS and YYNGEE. With 0 bases clipped from V and 4 bases from J, the junction kept 0 bases outside the gene matches. The CDR3 is CASSVASGGYEQYF. In DNA form, the CDR3 reads TGTGCCAGCAGCGTAGCTAGCGGGGGGTACGAGCAGTACTTC.

The chain has TRBV4-3 and TRBJ2-7; D perhaps matches TRBD1 (6 bases). V gave up 0 bases and J gave up 7 bases, with 16 bases separating them. The CDR3 extends over 15 amino acids. The germline CDR1 and CDR2 sequences are LGHNA and YSLEER. The CDR3 sequence: CASSQDLLGAREQYF. The CDR3 DNA reads TGCGCCAGCAGCCAAGATCTTCTGGGGGCCCGGGAGCAGTACTTC.

The chain recombines TRBV6-6 with TRBJ2-7; D is possibly TRBD1 (6 bases). The CDR3 has 14 residues. V was pared by 6 bases and J by 5 bases, with 17 bases between. Germline lookup yields CDR1 MNHNY and CDR2 SVGAGI (reference sequence). The CDR3 DNA sequence: TGTGCCAGCAGCCCCGCCTCGCAGGGGCACGAGCAGTACTTC. It yields the protein CASSPASQGHEQYF.

The genes are TRBV27 and TRBJ2-6; D ambiguous. CDR3 length equals 18 residues. The V gene lost 4 bases and the J gene lost 2 bases, with 18 bases spanning the gap. In germline, CDR1 is MNHEY, CDR2 SMNVEV (reference sequence). For the CDR3, the DNA is TGTGCCAGCAGTTCCCGAGGAGTTCGCTTTACTGGGGCCAACGTCCTGACTTTC. Residues: CASSSRGVRFTGANVLTF.